This TCR beta chain was documented in a study of shared clonotypes between healthy human individuals. Assay used: immunoSEQ multiplex PCR; TCRdb lists only in-frame clones, some missing. This sample has more than 2,000,000 clones, with 85% to 95% found just once. Sample: naive CD4+ T cells from PBMCs. Subset given: CD45RA+ positively selected. This clonotype originated in a man aged 18 to 30 in good health. Some clones in this sample may be carry-over from other donors' samples.

This chain's CDR3 is CASSPPGVRDEQFF. For the CDR3, the DNA is TGTGCCAGCAGCCCCCCAGGGGTCAGGGATGAGCAGTTCTTC. The rearrangement links TRBV7-3 to TRBJ2-1; perhaps TRBD1 as D (6 bases). The CDR3 sequence is 14 residues long. Germline-derived CDR1 and CDR2 are SGHTA and FQGTGA. Trimming stripped 5 bases from V and 8 bases from J, with 16 bases between.